These 25 T cell receptor beta chains share one sample of origin, sequenced in a study of T-cell reconstitution after alpha-beta-depleted transplantation in children. This sample's TCRbeta library carried unique molecular identifier barcodes. MiXCR, applied by TCRdb to the PCR reads, yields one record per CDR3 protein. The sample carries hundreds of thousands of distinct CDR3 sequences, 15% to 20% recorded once. Sequenced here: PBMCs, mostly from graft donor cells, sampled 360 days after TCRalphabeta/CD19-depleted stem cell transplant. These receptors all come from a male patient under 10 years old who had a stem cell transplant for acute lymphoblastic leukemia, so the T cells may come from the graft donor.

J is TRBJ2-7 and V is TRBV20-1, with a weak D call TRBD1 (5 bases). With 4 bases removed from V and 3 bases from J, the gap between germline ends came to 10 bases. Per germline, CDR1 DFQATT and CDR2 SNEGSKA (reference sequence). The CDR3 has 12 residues. CDR3 in amino acids: CSAIRQGYEQYF. The CDR3 DNA follows: TGCAGTGCTATACGCCAGGGCTACGAGCAGTACTTC.

As regards this clonotype: Given the absence of the conserved phenylalanine or tryptophan at the CDR3 end, a read error is likely. The gene calls are TRBV4-2 and TRBJ2-2; D not certain. In germline, CDR1 is LGHNA, CDR2 YNFKEQ. The CDR3 totals 14 residues. Trimming shortened V by 4 bases and J by 7 bases, and 13 bases separated the two germline ends. Here the CDR3 reads CASSPCLGSGELFC. CDR3 sequence (DNA): TGTGCCAGCAGCCCCTGCCTGGGCAGCGGGGAGCTGTTTTGT.

The gene calls are TRBV5-1 and TRBJ2-5; D gene ambiguous. CDR3 length: 13 amino acids. From germline, CDR1 is SGHRS and CDR2 YFSETQ. V was shortened by 0 bases and J by 5 bases, with 8 bases between the two germline ends. The CDR3: CASSLATRETQYF. CDR3 coding DNA: TGCGCCAGCAGCTTGGCCACTCGGGAGACCCAGTACTTC.

This clonotype was picked up many times. The rearrangement joins TRBV10-3 to TRBJ2-1; a possible D gene is TRBD2 (5 bases). CDR3 length: 12 amino acids. V gave up 2 bases and J gave up 7 bases, with 6 bases separating them. Germline V gene data show CDR1 as ENHRY and CDR2 as SYGVKD. CDR3 loop: CAISERENEQFF. Here the CDR3 DNA reads TGTGCCATCAGTGAGAGGGAGAATGAGCAGTTCTTC.

This clonotype has a handful of counts. Compared with germline, one end of the junction differs, possibly owing to a read error. V and J are TRBV7-7 and TRBJ2-5; no reliable D call. There are 15 residues in the CDR3. CDR1 and CDR2 (germline): SSHAT, FNYEAQ (reference sequence). The DNA for the CDR3 is TGTGCTAGCAGCTTAGAAAGGGTGGGAACGGAGACCCAGTACTTC. Translated, it gives CASSLERVGTETQYF. The full variable domain, in which reference TRBV7-7 and TRBJ2-5 provide the parts outside the CDR3, is GAGVSQSPRYKVTKRGQDVTLRCDPISSHATLYWYQQALGQGPEFLTYFNYEAQPDKSGLPSDRFSAERPEGSISTLTIQRTEQRDSAMYRCASSLERVGTETQYFGPGTRLLVL.

This clonotype was detected a few times. CDR3 amino acids: CSALAGELFF. The CDR3, as DNA: TGCAGCGCGCTAGCCGGGGAGCTGTTTTTT. The chain is built from TRBV29-1 and TRBJ2-2; no clear D gene. Germline CDR1 SQVTM, CDR2 ANQGSEA. V was pared by 7 bases and J by 6 bases, with 6 bases between. The CDR3 totals 10 residues.

This clonotype was recorded once. The rearrangement links TRBV11-3 to TRBJ2-7, with D possibly being TRBD2 (5 bases). The germline V and J ends were trimmed by 2 bases and 7 bases, with 12 bases remaining between them. CDR3 length equals 13 residues. The germline gives CDR1 SGHNT, CDR2 YENEEA. The CDR3 nucleotides read TGTGCCAGCAGCTTATTGGCTAGCAGTGAGCAGTACTTC. It specifies CASSLLASSEQYF.

J is TRBJ2-5 and V is TRBV6-2 or TRBV6-3; D is unclear. V gave up 2 bases and J gave up 2 bases, with 6 bases separating them. Germline V CDR1 and CDR2: MNHEY, SVGEGT. The length of the CDR3 is 13 residues. In DNA form, the CDR3 reads TGTGCCAGCAGTTACCTGGAGCAAGAGACCCAGTACTTC. Amino acids: CASSYLEQETQYF.

This clonotype has a handful of counts. The genes are TRBV6-2 or TRBV6-3 and TRBJ2-5, with 7 bases that match TRBD2. Germline V CDR1 and CDR2: MNHEY, SVGEGT. This CDR3 has 14 residues. V dropped 3 bases and J dropped 2; count of bases not matched to a gene: 3. CDR3 amino acids: CASSYPAGQETQYF. The CDR3 coding sequence is TGTGCCAGCAGTTATCCAGCGGGGCAAGAGACCCAGTACTTC.

The gene calls are TRBV5-1 and TRBJ2-7, with TRBD1 matching 7 bases. V shed 4 bases, J shed 6 bases, and the junction held 19 bases outside the gene matches. The germline V gene has CDR1 SGHRS and CDR2 YFSETQ. CDR3 length: 17 amino acids. CDR3 protein: CASSVPGGGLSSVEQYF. The CDR3 DNA sequence: TGCGCCAGCAGCGTTCCAGGGGGTGGTTTGTCGTCGGTCGAGCAGTACTTC.

Many counts were recorded for this clonotype. The chain employs TRBV12-3 or TRBV12-4 and TRBJ1-2; D uncertain. The CDR3 spans 14 residues. V gave up 6 bases and J gave up 8 bases, with 19 bases separating them. The CDR3 spells CASRPEADSMGYTF. The CDR3 bases are TGTGCCAGCAGGCCCGAGGCGGACTCTATGGGCTACACCTTC.

The chain recombines TRBV29-1 with TRBJ2-1, with 11 bases aligning to TRBD2. Trimming cost V 4 bases and J 10 bases; bases outside gene matches: 12. Germline V gene data show CDR1 as SQVTM and CDR2 as ANQGSEA. This CDR3 region has 15 residues. CDR3 nucleotide sequence: TGCAGCGTTGGTCCTAGCGGGAGGACCCTCAACGAGCAGTTCTTC. It codes for CSVGPSGRTLNEQFF.

The CDR3 region has the DNA TGTGCCAGCAGTGAAACCCAAGGCACAGATACGCAGTATTTT. Its translation is CASSETQGTDTQYF. This chain links TRBV2 with TRBJ2-3, with D hard to call. CDR1 SNHLY and CDR2 FYNNEI come from the germline V gene. The germline V and J ends were trimmed by 2 bases and 1 base, with 7 bases remaining between them. CDR3 length: 14 residues.

This clonotype appeared a few times. CDR3 sequence: CSARLRGDQPQHF. For the CDR3, the DNA is TGCAGTGCTAGATTGAGAGGGGATCAGCCCCAGCATTTT. V usage is TRBV20-1 and J usage is TRBJ1-5; D might be TRBD1 (5 bases). In germline, CDR1 is DFQATT, CDR2 SNEGSKA (reference sequence). The V end lost 2 bases, the J end lost 5 bases, and 10 bases lay between the germline ends. This CDR3 comprises 13 residues.

Ten or more counts support this clonotype. The rearrangement uses TRBV3-1 and TRBJ2-3; maybe TRBD1 (6 bases). Trimming removed 2 bases from V and 1 base from J, with 7 bases in between. CDR3 length: 14 amino acids. Germline CDR1 LGHDT, CDR2 YNNKEL (reference sequence). CDR3 in amino acids: CASSQRQGTDTQYF. Written as DNA, the CDR3 is TGTGCCAGCAGCCAAAGACAGGGCACAGATACGCAGTATTTT.

The sample holds many counts of this clonotype. This chain links TRBV10-3 with TRBJ2-7; D might be TRBD1 or TRBD2, each matching 5 bases. Germline assignment: CDR1 ENHRY and CDR2 SYGVKD. Trimming left V 3 bases short and J 5 bases short, with 14 bases between. This CDR3 spans 14 amino acids. The CDR3, as DNA: TGTGCCATCAGTGACTTGGGACCCAGAGACGAGCAGTACTTC. Its protein product is CAISDLGPRDEQYF.

This clonotype was recorded many times. This chain joins TRBV5-1 and TRBJ2-1; 7 bases are a match to TRBD2. The CDR3 sequence is 15 residues long. Germline CDR1 and CDR2: SGHRS and YFSETQ. J lost 7 bases, V lost 2 bases, and 9 bases had no gene match. In DNA form, the CDR3 reads TGCGCCAGCAGCTTTGCGGGAGAAGCTTTGAATGAGCAGTTCTTC. Its translation is CASSFAGEALNEQFF.

The sample holds a few counts of this clonotype. V usage is TRBV9 and J usage is TRBJ1-4, with D tentatively TRBD1 (5 bases). Per germline, CDR1 SGDLS and CDR2 YYNGEE. V shed 2 bases and J shed 0 bases, with 11 bases lying between them. The CDR3 loop spans 16 amino acids. Here the CDR3 reads CASSVQAGATNEKLFF. The DNA for the CDR3 is TGTGCCAGCAGCGTCCAGGCGGGGGCAACTAATGAAAAACTGTTTTTT.

This clonotype was seen at least ten times. The chain links TRBV12-3 or TRBV12-4 to TRBJ2-3; D call uncertain. V was pared by 6 bases and J by 3 bases, with 13 bases between. The CDR3 length is 14 residues. The CDR3 sequence: CASSPRGGTDTQYF. The CDR3 nucleotides read TGTGCCAGCAGCCCCCGAGGTGGGACAGATACGCAGTATTTT.

This chain uses TRBV28 with TRBJ2-5; 12 bases agree with TRBD2. There are 15 residues in the CDR3. Germline V CDR1 and CDR2: MDHEN, SYDVKM. V shed 5 bases and J 3 bases; nucleotides not matched to a gene: 4. CDR3: CASSPLAGGEETQYF. In nucleotides, the CDR3 is TGTGCCAGCAGTCCCCTAGCGGGAGGGGAAGAGACCCAGTACTTC.

This sequence joins TRBV28 and TRBJ2-7; a possible D gene is TRBD1 (6 bases). The CDR3 has 15 amino acids. Trimming shortened V by 4 bases and J by 3 bases, and 16 bases separated the two germline ends. Germline loops: CDR1 MDHEN, CDR2 SYDVKM. CDR3 nucleotides: TGTGCCAGCAGTTACCAAAGGAGAGGGGGCTACGAGCAGTACTTC. Protein sequence: CASSYQRRGGYEQYF. Supplemented by reference TRBV28 and TRBJ2-7, the full variable domain reads DVKVTQSSRYLVKRTGEKVFLECVQDMDHENMFWYRQDPGLGLRLIYFSYDVKMKEKGDIPEGYSVSREKKERFSLILESASTNQTSMYLCASSYQRRGGYEQYFGPGTRLTVT.

The rearrangement links TRBV29-1 to TRBJ2-7; D is possibly TRBD1 (6 bases). The CDR3 has 12 residues. Germline V gene sequence: CDR1 SQVTM, CDR2 ANQGSEA. Trimming removed 2 bases from V and 3 bases from J, with 8 bases in between. The CDR3 region has the DNA TGCAGCGTTGAACAGGGGTACTACGAGCAGTACTTC. Translating it yields CSVEQGYYEQYF.

This clonotype was detected only a few times. The chain joins TRBV4-2 to TRBJ2-6; 7 positions agree with TRBD1. This CDR3 comprises 17 residues. V dropped 3 bases and J dropped 2; count of bases not matched to a gene: 7. CDR1 and CDR2 (germline): LGHNA, YNFKEQ. The chain's CDR3 is CASSHGTEIAGANVLTF. CDR3 coding DNA: TGTGCCAGCAGCCATGGGACAGAGATTGCTGGGGCCAACGTCCTGACTTTC.

CDR3 sequence reads: CASSLMAGPLEQYF. CDR3 in DNA: TGTGCCAGCAGCTTGATGGCAGGACCGCTCGAGCAGTACTTC. This chain links TRBV7-9 with TRBJ2-7; D unclear. Germline CDR1 and CDR2: SEHNR and FQNEAQ (reference sequence). V was clipped by 3 bases and J by 6 bases, with 15 bases between them. The length of the CDR3 is 14 residues. Complete variable domain (other parts from reference TRBV7-9 and TRBJ2-7): DTGVSQNPRHKITKRGQNVTFRCDPISEHNRLYWYRQTLGQGPEFLTYFQNEAQLEKSRLLSDRFSAERPKGSFSTLEIQRTEQGDSAMYLCASSLMAGPLEQYFGPGTRLTVT.

The chain carries TRBV4-3 and TRBJ2-1; TRBD2 aligns across 11 bases. After removal of 5 bases from V and 0 bases from J, the junction contained 9 bases not matched to a gene. CDR1 is LGHNA, CDR2 YSLEER, per germline. The CDR3 runs 18 residues. The CDR3: CASSKRTSGSPSYNEQFF. In DNA form, the CDR3 reads TGCGCCAGCAGCAAACGAACTAGCGGGAGTCCCTCCTACAATGAGCAGTTCTTC.